These T cell receptor beta chains were read from a single sample in a study of response to subunit inactivated influenza vaccine. Each CDR3 protein gets one entry after TCRdb re-called the RT-PCR reads with MiXCR. This sample carries 500,000 to 600,000 distinct CDR3 sequences, 12% to 15% of them seen once, and the ten largest clones take around 10%. The starting material was PBMCs from blood, obtained 11 to 12 days after vaccination. All receptors come from a man aged 50-60 years who received an inactivated influenza vaccine. The CDR3 runs from the conserved cysteine through the conserved F or W. A D gene is named only where the DNA matches it firmly. Clone sizes are given selectively: once, few, many, or a class where the clone is expanded.

j_call clone_size d_call v_call cdr3_nt cdr3_aa
TRBJ2-3 once . TRBV18 TGTGCCAGCTCACCAGCGGGAATTGGAAGCACAGATACGCAGTATTTT CASSPAGIGSTDTQYF
TRBJ2-7 few . TRBV28 TGTGCCAGCATCGGGAACGACTACGAGCAGTACTTC CASIGNDYEQYF
TRBJ1-1 . . TRBV18 TGTGCCAGCTCACCTTTTATGACAGGAGATCTGAACACTGAAGCTTTCTTT CASSPFMTGDLNTEAFF
TRBJ2-7 . TRBD1 TRBV6-2/TRBV6-3 TGTGCCAGCGGGGTTGAGCCGGGACAGGGGACCTACGAGCAGTACTTC CASGVEPGQGTYEQYF
TRBJ2-2 . . TRBV24-1 TGTGCCACCAGTGATAAGCTATACACCGGGGAGCTGTTTTTT CATSDKLYTGELFF
TRBJ2-2 many TRBD1 TRBV7-6 TGTGCCAGCAGCTTAGAAGGGGGCTCGAACACCGGGGAGCTGTTTTTT CASSLEGGSNTGELFF
TRBJ2-1 few TRBD1 TRBV11-2 TGTGCCAGCAGCTTAGTAAGCCAGGGGGACAGGCAGTTCTTC CASSLVSQGDRQFF
TRBJ1-6 . . TRBV7-2 TGTGCCAGCAGCTTAGCACAAGCCCCCCAATCACCCCTCCACTTT CASSLAQAPQSPLHF
TRBJ1-3 many . TRBV12-3/TRBV12-4 TGTGCCAGCAGTGGCTCTGGAAACACCATATATTTT CASSGSGNTIYF
TRBJ2-5 few . TRBV4-3 TGCGCCAGCAGCCAAGAACAGGGACTCCAAGAGACCCAGTACTTC CASSQEQGLQETQYF
TRBJ2-3 few . TRBV6-2/TRBV6-3 TGTGCCAGCAGAAGAGCGGACCGCACAGATACGCAGTATTTT CASRRADRTDTQYF
TRBJ1-4 many . TRBV5-6 TGTGCCAGCAGCTTGGCGGGGTTTAATGAAAAACTGTTTTTT CASSLAGFNEKLFF
TRBJ2-7 . TRBD1 TRBV28 TGTGCCAGCAGTTTTGCCCGGACAGGGATCTACGAGCAGTACTTC CASSFARTGIYEQYF
TRBJ2-7 . TRBD1 TRBV5-1 TGCGCCAGCAGCGTCGGACAGGTCGGCGAGCAGTACTTC CASSVGQVGEQYF
TRBJ2-7 few . TRBV4-1 TGCGCCAGCAGCCAAGATTGGTCGGCGTACGAGCAGTACTTC CASSQDWSAYEQYF
TRBJ2-3 few . TRBV20-1 TGCAGTGCTAGTTTGGGAGAGCGTACGCAGTATTTT CSASLGERTQYF
TRBJ2-7 . . TRBV6-5 TGTGCCAGCAGTTACAGGCAGGAGGGCTCCTACGAGCAGTACTTC CASSYRQEGSYEQYF
TRBJ1-5 . TRBD1 TRBV6-2/TRBV6-3 TGTGCCAGCAACCTACAGGGGGCCGGTCAGCCCCAGCATTTT CASNLQGAGQPQHF
TRBJ1-1 . . TRBV7-2 TGTGCCAGCAGCTTAGTAGCAGGTTTGTTCCCTGAAGCTTTCTTT CASSLVAGLFPEAFF
TRBJ1-3 . . TRBV20-1 TGCAGTGCTAGCGAAGGGGGGCCTGGAAACACCATATATTTT CSASEGGPGNTIYF
TRBJ2-2 . . TRBV7-9 TGTGCCAGCAGCCTCACCCGACTAGTCGTCGCCCCCGGGGAGCTGTTTTTT CASSLTRLVVAPGELFF
TRBJ1-5 few TRBD1 TRBV4-2 TGTGCCAGCAGCCAAGCTTTACAGGGGGCTCAGCCCCAGCATTTT CASSQALQGAQPQHF
TRBJ1-1 few . TRBV28 TGTGCCAGCAGTTCGCTCCGGACAGCCTTCTTT CASSSLRTAFF
TRBJ2-3 . . TRBV7-2 TGTGCCAGCAGCTTAGTCGGGGGGCAACGGAATACGCAGTATTTT CASSLVGGQRNTQYF
TRBJ2-3 . . TRBV12-3/TRBV12-4 TGTGCCAGCAGCCTAAACGTTGGGGGAGTCACAGATACGCAGTATTTT CASSLNVGGVTDTQYF
TRBJ2-7 . . TRBV25-1 TGTGCCAGCAGTGAATCACGGATCTACGAGCAGTACTTC CASSESRIYEQYF
TRBJ2-1 . . TRBV4-1 TGCGCCAGCAGCCAAGGGAGGGTGGGGACGAAACACAATGAGCAGTTCTTC CASSQGRVGTKHNEQFF
TRBJ2-5 . TRBD1 TRBV12-3/TRBV12-4 TGTGCCAGCAGTCATGGACAGGCTAAAGAGACCCAGTACTTC CASSHGQAKETQYF
TRBJ1-1 . TRBD1 TRBV6-1 TGTGCCAGCAGATTCAGGGGGTCGAACACTGAAGCTTTCTTT CASRFRGSNTEAFF
TRBJ2-7 . . TRBV28 TGTGCCAGCAGCTTGACCCGACAGGAGCAGTACTTC CASSLTRQEQYF